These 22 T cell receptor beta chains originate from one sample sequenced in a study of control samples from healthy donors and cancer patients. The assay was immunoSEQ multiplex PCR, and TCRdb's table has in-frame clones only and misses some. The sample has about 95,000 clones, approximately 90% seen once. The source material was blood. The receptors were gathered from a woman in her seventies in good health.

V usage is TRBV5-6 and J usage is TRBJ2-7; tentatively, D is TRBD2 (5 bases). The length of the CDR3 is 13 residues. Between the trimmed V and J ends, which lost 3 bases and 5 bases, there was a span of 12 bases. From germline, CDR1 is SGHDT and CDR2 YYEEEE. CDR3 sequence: CASSSQRGNEQYF. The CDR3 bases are TGTGCCAGCAGCTCCCAACGGGGAAACGAGCAGTACTTC.

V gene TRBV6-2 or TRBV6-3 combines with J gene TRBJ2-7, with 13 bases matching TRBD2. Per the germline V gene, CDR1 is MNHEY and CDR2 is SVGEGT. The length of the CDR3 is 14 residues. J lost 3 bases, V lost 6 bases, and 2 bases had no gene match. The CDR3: CASSRTSGSYEQYF. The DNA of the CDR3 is TGTGCCAGCAGCCGGACTAGCGGGAGCTACGAGCAGTACTTC.

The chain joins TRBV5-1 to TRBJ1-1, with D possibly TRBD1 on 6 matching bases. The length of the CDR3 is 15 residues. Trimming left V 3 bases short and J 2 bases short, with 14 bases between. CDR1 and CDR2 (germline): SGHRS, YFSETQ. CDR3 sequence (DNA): TGCGCCAGCAGCTCCGAGACAGGTTTTAACACTGAAGCTTTCTTT. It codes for CASSSETGFNTEAFF.

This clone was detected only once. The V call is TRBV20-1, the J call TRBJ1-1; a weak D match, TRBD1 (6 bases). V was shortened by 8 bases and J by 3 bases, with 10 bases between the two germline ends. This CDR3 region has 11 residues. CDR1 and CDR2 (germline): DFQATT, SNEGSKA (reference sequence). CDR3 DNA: TGCAGTTTCCGACAGGACACTGAAGCTTTCTTT. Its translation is CSFRQDTEAFF.

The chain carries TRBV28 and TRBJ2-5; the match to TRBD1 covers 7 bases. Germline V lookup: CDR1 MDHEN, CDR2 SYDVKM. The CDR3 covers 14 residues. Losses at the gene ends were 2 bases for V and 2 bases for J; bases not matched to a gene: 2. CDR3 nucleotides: TGTGCCAGCAGTTTAGGGGGACAGCAAGAGACCCAGTACTTC. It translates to CASSLGGQQETQYF. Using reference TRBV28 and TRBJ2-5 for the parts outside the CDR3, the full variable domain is DVKVTQSSRYLVKRTGEKVFLECVQDMDHENMFWYRQDPGLGLRLIYFSYDVKMKEKGDIPEGYSVSREKKERFSLILESASTNQTSMYLCASSLGGQQETQYFGPGTRLLVL.

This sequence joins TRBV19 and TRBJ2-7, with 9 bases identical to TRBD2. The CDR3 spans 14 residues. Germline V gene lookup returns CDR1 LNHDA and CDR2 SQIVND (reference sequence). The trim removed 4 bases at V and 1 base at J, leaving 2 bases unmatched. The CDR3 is CASSRTSASYEQYF. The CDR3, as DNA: TGTGCCAGTAGTAGGACTAGCGCGTCCTACGAGCAGTACTTC.

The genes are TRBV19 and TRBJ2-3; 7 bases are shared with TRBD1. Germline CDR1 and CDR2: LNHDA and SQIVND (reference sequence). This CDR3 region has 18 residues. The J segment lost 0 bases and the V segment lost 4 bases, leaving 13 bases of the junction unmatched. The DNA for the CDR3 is TGTGCCAGTAGTACGCCGAGGGACAGCCGGACTAGCACAGATACGCAGTATTTT. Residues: CASSTPRDSRTSTDTQYF.

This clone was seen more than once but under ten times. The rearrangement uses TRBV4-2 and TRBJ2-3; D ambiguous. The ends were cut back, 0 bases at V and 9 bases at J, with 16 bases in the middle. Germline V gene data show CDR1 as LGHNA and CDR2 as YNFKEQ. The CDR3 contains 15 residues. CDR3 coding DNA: TGTGCCAGCAGCCAAGAGGTTGGAGCGTCGCGGACGCAGTATTTT. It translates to CASSQEVGASRTQYF.

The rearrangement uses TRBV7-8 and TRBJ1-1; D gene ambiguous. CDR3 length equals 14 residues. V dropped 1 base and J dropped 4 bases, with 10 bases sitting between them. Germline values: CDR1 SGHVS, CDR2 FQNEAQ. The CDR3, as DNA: TGTGCCAGCAGCTTAGGAGGGCAAAGCACTGAAGCTTTCTTT. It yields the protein CASSLGGQSTEAFF.

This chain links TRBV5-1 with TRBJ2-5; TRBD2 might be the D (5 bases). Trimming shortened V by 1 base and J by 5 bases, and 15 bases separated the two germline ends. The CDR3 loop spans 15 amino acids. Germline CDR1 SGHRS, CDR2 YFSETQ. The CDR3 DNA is TGCGCCAGCAGCTTGACCGGGGTGGGTGTTGAGACCCAGTACTTC. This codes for CASSLTGVGVETQYF. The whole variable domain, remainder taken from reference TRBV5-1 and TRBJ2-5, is KAGVTQTPRYLIKTRGQQVTLSCSPISGHRSVSWYQQTPGQGLQFLFEYFSETQRNKGNFPGRFSGRQFSNSRSEMNVSTLELGDSALYLCASSLTGVGVETQYFGPGTRLLVL.

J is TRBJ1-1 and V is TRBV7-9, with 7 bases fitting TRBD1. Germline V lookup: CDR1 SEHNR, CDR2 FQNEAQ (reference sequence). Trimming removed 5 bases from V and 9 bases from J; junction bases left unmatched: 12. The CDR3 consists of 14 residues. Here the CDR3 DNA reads TGTGCCAGCAGCCCAGAAGACAGGGTTTGGAAAGCTTTCTTT. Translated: CASSPEDRVWKAFF.

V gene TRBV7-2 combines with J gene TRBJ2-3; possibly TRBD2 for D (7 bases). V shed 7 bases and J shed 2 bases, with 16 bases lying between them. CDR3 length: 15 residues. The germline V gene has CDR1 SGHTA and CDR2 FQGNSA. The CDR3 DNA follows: TGTGCCAGCATAGGGGGACTACTAGACACAGATACGCAGTATTTT. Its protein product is CASIGGLLDTDTQYF.

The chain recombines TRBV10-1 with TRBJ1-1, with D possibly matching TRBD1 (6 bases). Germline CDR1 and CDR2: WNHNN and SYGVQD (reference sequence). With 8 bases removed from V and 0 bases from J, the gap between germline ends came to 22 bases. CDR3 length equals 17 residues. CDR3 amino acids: CASDRIPPRGLNTEAFF. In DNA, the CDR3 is TGCGCCAGCGATCGGATCCCGCCCCGGGGGCTGAACACTGAAGCTTTCTTT.

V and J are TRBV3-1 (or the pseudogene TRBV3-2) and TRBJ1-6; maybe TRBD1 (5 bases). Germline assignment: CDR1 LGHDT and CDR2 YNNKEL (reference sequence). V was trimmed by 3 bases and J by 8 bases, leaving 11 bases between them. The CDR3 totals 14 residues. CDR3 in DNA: TGTGCCAGCAGCCAGGGGGGGGATTATTCACCCCTCCACTTT. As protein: CASSQGGDYSPLHF.

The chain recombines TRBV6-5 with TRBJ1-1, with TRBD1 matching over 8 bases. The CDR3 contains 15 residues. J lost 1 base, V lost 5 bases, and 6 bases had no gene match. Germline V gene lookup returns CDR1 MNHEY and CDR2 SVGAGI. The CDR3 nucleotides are TGTGCCAGCAGTCCAGGGGGCCCCCCGAACACTGAAGCTTTCTTT. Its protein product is CASSPGGPPNTEAFF.

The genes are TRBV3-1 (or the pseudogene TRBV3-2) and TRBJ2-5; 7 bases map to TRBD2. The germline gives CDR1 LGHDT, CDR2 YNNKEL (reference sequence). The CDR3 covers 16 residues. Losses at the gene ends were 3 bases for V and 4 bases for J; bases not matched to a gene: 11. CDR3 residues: CASSQVPTVAGETQYF. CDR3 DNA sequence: TGTGCCAGCAGCCAGGTCCCAACAGTAGCGGGAGAGACCCAGTACTTC.

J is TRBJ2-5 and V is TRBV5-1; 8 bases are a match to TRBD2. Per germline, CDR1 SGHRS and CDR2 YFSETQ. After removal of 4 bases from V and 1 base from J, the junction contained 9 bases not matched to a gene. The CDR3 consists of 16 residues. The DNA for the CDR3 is TGCGCCAGCAGCCCGGGGGGGGGCTTAACCCAAGAGACCCAGTACTTC. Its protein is CASSPGGGLTQETQYF.

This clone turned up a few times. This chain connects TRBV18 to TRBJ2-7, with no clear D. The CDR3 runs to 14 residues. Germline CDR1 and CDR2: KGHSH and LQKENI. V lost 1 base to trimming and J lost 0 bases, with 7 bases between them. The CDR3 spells CASSPRPSSYEQYF. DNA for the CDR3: TGTGCCAGCTCACCACGGCCCAGCTCCTACGAGCAGTACTTC.

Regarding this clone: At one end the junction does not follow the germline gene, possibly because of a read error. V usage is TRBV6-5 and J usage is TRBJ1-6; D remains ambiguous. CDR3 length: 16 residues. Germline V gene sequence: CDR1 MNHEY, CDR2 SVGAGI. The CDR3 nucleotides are TGTGCCAGCAGTTACGACCGGGCCTCCCATAATTCACCCCTCCACTTT. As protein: CASSYDRASHNSPLHF.

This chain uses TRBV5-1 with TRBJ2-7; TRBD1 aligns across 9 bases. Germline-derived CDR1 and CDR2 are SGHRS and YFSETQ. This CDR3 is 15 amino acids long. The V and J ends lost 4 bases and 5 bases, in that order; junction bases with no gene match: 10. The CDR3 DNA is TGCGCCAGCAGCGCGTCCGGGACAGGGATGGACGAGCAGTACTTC. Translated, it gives CASSASGTGMDEQYF.

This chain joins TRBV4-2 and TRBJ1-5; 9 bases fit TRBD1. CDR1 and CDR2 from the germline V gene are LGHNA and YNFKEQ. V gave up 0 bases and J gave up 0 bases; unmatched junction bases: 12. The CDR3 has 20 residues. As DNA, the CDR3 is TGTGCCAGCAGCCAAGAGTATCCGGGACAGGGTCGTTATAGCAATCAGCCCCAGCATTTT. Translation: CASSQEYPGQGRYSNQPQHF.

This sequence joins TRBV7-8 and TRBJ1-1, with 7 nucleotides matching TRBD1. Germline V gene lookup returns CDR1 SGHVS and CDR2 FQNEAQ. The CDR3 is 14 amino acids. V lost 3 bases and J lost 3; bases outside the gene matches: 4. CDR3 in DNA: TGTGCCAGCAGCTTTGGACAGGTCCACACTGAAGCTTTCTTT. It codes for CASSFGQVHTEAFF.